The rows below give T cell receptor beta chains drawn from one sample of a study of T cell repertoires in cytomegalovirus infection. Antigens for these TCRs are unknown. TCRdb itself ran the reads through MiXCR, one entry per CDR3 protein. This sample carries 800,000 to 950,000 distinct CDR3 sequences, about 31% of them seen once, and the ten largest clones take around 12%. The specimen was cultured CD8+ T cells from PBMCs, collected from culture after CMV antigen stimulation. The receptors come from a human donor in good health (CMV status not recorded). Some clones in this sample may be carry-over from other donors' samples. Each CDR3 is given with its conserved first and last residue. The D gene is left open where the match is weak. Only some rows state a clone size, as once, few, many or a class for expanded clones.

V	size	J	D	DNA	CDR3
TRBV6-6	NA	TRBJ2-5	NA	TGTGCCAGCTGGGCTGGGGAGACCCAGTACTTC	CASWAGETQYF
TRBV27	NA	TRBJ1-4	NA	TGTGCCAGCAGTTTAAATATTCTGGGAGAGGAAAAACTGTTTTTT	CASSLNILGEEKLFF
TRBV7-6	NA	TRBJ2-6	NA	TGTGCCAGCAGCAAACGCGGAGGAGGGAGGACCAACGTCCTGACTTTC	CASSKRGGGRTNVLTF
TRBV11-3	many	TRBJ2-2	TRBD1	TGTGCCAGCAGCATGGACAGGGCGAACACCGGGGAGCTGTTTTTT	CASSMDRANTGELFF
TRBV27	few	TRBJ2-1	NA	TGTGCCAGCAGGGATGGGAGGTACAATGAGCAGTTCTTC	CASRDGRYNEQFF
TRBV11-2	NA	TRBJ2-1	TRBD2	TGTGCCAGCAGCTTAGAAGGACGGGGGAGGGATGAGCAGTTCTTC	CASSLEGRGRDEQFF
TRBV6-5	NA	TRBJ1-5	NA	TGTGCCAGCAGTCCCTGGGCAGGTAACCAGCCCCAGCATTTT	CASSPWAGNQPQHF
TRBV7-6	few	TRBJ2-1	NA	TGTGCCAGCAGCTCCGGAGGCGGGGTGCACTACAATGAGCAGTTCTTC	CASSSGGGVHYNEQFF
TRBV7-9	NA	TRBJ2-5	NA	TGTGCCAGCAGACTAGGGGGATTACAAGAGACCCAGTACTTC	CASRLGGLQETQYF
TRBV10-3	NA	TRBJ2-4	NA	TGTGCCATCAGTGAGAAGGGGGGCGCCCCCAAAAACATTCAGTACTTC	CAISEKGGAPKNIQYF
TRBV6-6	NA	TRBJ2-2	NA	TGTGCCAGCAGTTACTTCCCCCGGGGAGACACCGGGGAGCTGTTTTTT	CASSYFPRGDTGELFF
TRBV7-9	NA	TRBJ2-1	TRBD1	TGTGCCAGCAGCCGAACGGGACAGGATGAAGGTGAGCAGTTCTTC	CASSRTGQDEGEQFF
TRBV7-6	once	TRBJ1-2	TRBD1	TGTGCCAGCAGTTCAGACAGGGGGCTTAACTATGGCTACACCTTC	CASSSDRGLNYGYTF